These 2 T cell receptor beta chains were all obtained from the same sample, sequenced in a study of cytomegalovirus exposure and HLA in healthy donors. TCRdb keeps only in-frame clones here, not all; method: immunoSEQ multiplex PCR. The sample has roughly 150,000 clones; roughly 90% are singletons. Sequenced: PBMCs. These receptors were collected from a woman in her late teens or twenties in good health and CMV-seropositive.

J is TRBJ2-2 and V is TRBV6-4, with 8 bases aligning to TRBD2. With 3 bases clipped from V and 3 bases from J, the junction kept 0 bases outside the gene matches. Germline CDR1 is MRHNA and CDR2 is SNTAGT. This CDR3 contains 14 residues. The CDR3 spells CASSEAGDTGELFF. In DNA form, the CDR3 reads TGTGCCAGCAGTGAAGCGGGAGACACCGGGGAGCTGTTTTTT.

V usage is TRBV30 and J usage is TRBJ1-5; the D gene is possibly TRBD1 (6 bases). The CDR3 is 15 residues long. Trimming shortened V by 2 bases and J by 5 bases, and 16 bases separated the two germline ends. CDR1 GTSNPN and CDR2 SVGIG come from the germline V gene (reference sequence). CDR3 sequence reads: CAWSPTGKGDQPQHF. The CDR3 nucleotides are TGTGCCTGGAGTCCAACAGGGAAAGGTGATCAGCCCCAGCATTTT.